This T cell receptor beta chain was sequenced during a study of blood T cells in healthy people across ages. Sample-barcoded 5' priming and a J-beta primer mix drove a second PCR of about 6 to 12 cycles. TCRdb independently ran MiXCR on the 5' RACE reads; one entry per CDR3 protein. The sample lists 1.5 million to 2 million distinct CDR3 sequences, roughly 52% occurring once. Trimming removed 3 bases from V and 7 bases from J, with 16 bases in between. Germline values: CDR1 SGHRS, CDR2 YFSETQ. The CDR3 consists of 14 residues. The source is a woman in her 40s in good health. Sequenced input: blood. The chain employs TRBV5-1 and TRBJ1-2; the D is unclear. CDR3 bases: TGCGCCAGCAGCTCGGATCGGACCTCGGCTGGCTACACCTTC. It codes for CASSSDRTSAGYTF.